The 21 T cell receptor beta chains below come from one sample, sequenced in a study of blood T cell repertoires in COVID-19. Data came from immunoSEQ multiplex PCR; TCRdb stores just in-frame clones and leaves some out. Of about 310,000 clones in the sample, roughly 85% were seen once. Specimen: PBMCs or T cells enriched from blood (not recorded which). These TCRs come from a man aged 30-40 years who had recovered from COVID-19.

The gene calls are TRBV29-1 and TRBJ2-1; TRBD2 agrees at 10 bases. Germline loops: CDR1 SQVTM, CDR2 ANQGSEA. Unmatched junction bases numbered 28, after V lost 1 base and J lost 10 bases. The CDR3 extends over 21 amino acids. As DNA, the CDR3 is TGCAGCGTTGAAGTCCCTGGGGGAACAGGGAGATTTGTGGGGACTAGCGACGAGCAGTTCTTC. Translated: CSVEVPGGTGRFVGTSDEQFF.

The CDR3 bases are TGTGCCAGCAGCTTATCCCGCGACACCGGGGAGCTGTTTTTT. It specifies CASSLSRDTGELFF. The rearrangement joins TRBV7-3 to TRBJ2-2; no definite D call. Trimming shortened V by 2 bases and J by 3 bases, and 7 bases separated the two germline ends. This CDR3 has 14 residues. Germline CDR1 SGHTA, CDR2 FQGTGA.

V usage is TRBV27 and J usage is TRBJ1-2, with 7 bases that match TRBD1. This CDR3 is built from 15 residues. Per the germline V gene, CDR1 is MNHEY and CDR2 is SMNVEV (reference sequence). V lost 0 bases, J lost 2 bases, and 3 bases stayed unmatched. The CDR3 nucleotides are TGTGCCAGCAGTTTATCGATGACAGGGAACTATGGCTACACCTTC. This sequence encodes CASSLSMTGNYGYTF.

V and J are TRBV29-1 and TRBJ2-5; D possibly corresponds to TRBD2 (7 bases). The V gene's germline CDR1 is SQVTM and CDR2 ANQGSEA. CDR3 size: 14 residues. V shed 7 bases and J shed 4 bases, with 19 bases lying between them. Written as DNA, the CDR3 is TGCAGCGGCAGCGGGACACGTTCTGGAGAGACCCAGTACTTC. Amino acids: CSGSGTRSGETQYF.

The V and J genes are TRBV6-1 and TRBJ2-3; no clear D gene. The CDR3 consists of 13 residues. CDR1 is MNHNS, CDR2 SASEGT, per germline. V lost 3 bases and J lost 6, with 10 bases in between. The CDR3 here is CASSDLGGDTQYF. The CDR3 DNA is TGTGCCAGCAGTGATCTCGGCGGCGATACGCAGTATTTT.

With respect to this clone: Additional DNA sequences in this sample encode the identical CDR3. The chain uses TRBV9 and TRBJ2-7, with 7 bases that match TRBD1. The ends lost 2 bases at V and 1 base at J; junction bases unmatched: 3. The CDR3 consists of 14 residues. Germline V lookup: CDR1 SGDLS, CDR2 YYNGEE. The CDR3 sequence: CASSVGDSSYEQYF. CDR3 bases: TGTGCCAGCAGCGTCGGGGACAGTTCCTACGAGCAGTACTTC.

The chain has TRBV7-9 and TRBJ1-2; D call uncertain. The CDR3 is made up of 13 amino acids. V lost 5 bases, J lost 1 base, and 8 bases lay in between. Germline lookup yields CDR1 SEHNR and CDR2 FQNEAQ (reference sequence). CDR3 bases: TGTGCCAGCAGCCCCAACTATAACTATGGCTACACCTTC. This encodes CASSPNYNYGYTF.

The CDR3 nucleotides are TGTGCCAGCAGCTTGGGCAGGGAGGGGTATGGCTACACCTTC. The encoded protein is CASSLGREGYGYTF. This chain connects TRBV5-6 to TRBJ1-2; possibly TRBD1 for D (5 bases). There are 14 residues in the CDR3. In germline, CDR1 is SGHDT, CDR2 YYEEEE. Between the trimmed V and J ends, which lost 0 bases and 5 bases, there was a span of 11 bases.

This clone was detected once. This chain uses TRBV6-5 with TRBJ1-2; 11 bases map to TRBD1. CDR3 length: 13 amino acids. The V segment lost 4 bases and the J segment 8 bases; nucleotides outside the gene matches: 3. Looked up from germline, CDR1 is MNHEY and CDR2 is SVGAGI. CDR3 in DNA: TGTGCCAGCAGTTGGGGACAGGGGGTCGGCTACACCTTC. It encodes CASSWGQGVGYTF.

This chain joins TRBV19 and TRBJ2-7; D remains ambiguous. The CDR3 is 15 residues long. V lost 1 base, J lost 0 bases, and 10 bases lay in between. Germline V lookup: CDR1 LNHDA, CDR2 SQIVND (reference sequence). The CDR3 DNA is TGTGCCAGTAGTATAGGAACGGTGAGCTCCTACGAGCAGTACTTC. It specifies CASSIGTVSSYEQYF.

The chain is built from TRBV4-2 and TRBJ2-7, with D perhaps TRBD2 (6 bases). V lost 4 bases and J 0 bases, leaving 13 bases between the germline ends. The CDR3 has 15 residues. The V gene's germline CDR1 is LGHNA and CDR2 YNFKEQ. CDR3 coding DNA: TGTGCCAGCAGCCCGCCCGGGACTCACTCCTACGAGCAGTACTTC. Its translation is CASSPPGTHSYEQYF.

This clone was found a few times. The CDR3 loop reads CASSAAQGSEQYF. The DNA for the CDR3 is TGTGCCAGCAGTGCTGCACAGGGATCCGAGCAGTACTTC. The chain has TRBV2 and TRBJ2-7, with a possible D match to TRBD1 (6 bases). The CDR3 runs 13 residues. V was trimmed by 4 bases and J by 6 bases, leaving 13 bases between them. The V gene's germline CDR1 is SNHLY and CDR2 FYNNEI.

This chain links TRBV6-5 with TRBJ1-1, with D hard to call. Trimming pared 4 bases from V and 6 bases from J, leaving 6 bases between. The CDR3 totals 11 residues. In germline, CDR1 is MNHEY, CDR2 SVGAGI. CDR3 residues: CASSSRAEAFF. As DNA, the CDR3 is TGTGCCAGCAGTTCCCGGGCTGAAGCTTTCTTT.

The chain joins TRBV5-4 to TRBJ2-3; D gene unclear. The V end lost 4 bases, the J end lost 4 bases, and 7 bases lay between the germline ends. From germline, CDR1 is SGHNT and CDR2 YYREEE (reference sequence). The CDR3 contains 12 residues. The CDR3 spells CASSTDSDTQYF. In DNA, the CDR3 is TGTGCCAGCAGCACTGACTCAGATACGCAGTATTTT.

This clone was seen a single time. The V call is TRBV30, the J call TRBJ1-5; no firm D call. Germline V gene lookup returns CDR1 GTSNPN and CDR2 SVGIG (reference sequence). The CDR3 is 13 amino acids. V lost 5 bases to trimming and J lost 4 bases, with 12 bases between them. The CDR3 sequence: CAWSGGPNQPQHF. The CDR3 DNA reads TGTGCCTGGTCCGGAGGTCCAAATCAGCCCCAGCATTTT. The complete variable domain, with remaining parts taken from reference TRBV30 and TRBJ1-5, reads SQTIHQWPATLVQPVGSPLSLECTVEGTSNPNLYWYRQAAGRGLQLLFYSVGIGQISSEVPQNLSASRPQDRQFILSSKKLLLSDSGFYLCAWSGGPNQPQHFGDGTRLSIL.

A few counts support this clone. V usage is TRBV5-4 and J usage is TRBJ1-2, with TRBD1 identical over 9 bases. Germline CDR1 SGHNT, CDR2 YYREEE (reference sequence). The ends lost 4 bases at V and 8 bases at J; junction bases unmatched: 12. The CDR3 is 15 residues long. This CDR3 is CASSTGTGIMGGYTF. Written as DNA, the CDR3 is TGTGCCAGCAGCACCGGGACAGGGATAATGGGAGGCTACACCTTC.

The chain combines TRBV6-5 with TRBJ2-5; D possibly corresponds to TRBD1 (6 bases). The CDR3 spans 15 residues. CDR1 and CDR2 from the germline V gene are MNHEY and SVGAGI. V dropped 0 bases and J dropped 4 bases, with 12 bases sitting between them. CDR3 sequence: CASSYSGRGGETQYF. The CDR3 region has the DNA TGTGCCAGCAGTTACTCGGGTCGAGGGGGAGAGACCCAGTACTTC.

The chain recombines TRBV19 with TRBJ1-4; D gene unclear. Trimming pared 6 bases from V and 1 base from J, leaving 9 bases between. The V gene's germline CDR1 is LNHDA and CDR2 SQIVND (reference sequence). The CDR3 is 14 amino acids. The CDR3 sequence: CASRQTGTNEKLFF. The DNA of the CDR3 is TGTGCCAGTAGACAAACGGGAACTAATGAAAAACTGTTTTTT.

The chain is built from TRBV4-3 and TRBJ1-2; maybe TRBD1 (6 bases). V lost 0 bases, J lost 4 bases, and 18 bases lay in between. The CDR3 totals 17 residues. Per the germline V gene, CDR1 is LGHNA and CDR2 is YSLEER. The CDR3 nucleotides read TGCGCCAGCAGCCAAGAGGCGGCCGGACAGAAGATCTATGGCTACACCTTC. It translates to CASSQEAAGQKIYGYTF.

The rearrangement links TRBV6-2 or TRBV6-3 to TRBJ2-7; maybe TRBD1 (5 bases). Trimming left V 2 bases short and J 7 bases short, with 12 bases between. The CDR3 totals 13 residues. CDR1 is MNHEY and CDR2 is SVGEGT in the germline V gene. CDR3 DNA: TGTGCCAGCAGTTACGCAGGGTATTGGGAGCAGTACTTC. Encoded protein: CASSYAGYWEQYF.

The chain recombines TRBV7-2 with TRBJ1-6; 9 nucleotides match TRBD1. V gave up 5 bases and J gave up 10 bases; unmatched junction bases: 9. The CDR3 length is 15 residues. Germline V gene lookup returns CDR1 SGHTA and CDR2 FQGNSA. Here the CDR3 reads CASSPPRTGVSPLHF. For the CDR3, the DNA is TGTGCCAGCAGCCCGCCGAGGACAGGGGTATCACCCCTCCACTTT. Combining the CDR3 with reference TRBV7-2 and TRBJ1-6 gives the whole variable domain GAGVSQSPSNKVTEKGKDVELRCDPISGHTALYWYRQSLGQGLEFLIYFQGNSAPDKSGLPSDRFSAERTGGSVSTLTIQRTQQEDSAVYLCASSPPRTGVSPLHFGNGTRLTVT.